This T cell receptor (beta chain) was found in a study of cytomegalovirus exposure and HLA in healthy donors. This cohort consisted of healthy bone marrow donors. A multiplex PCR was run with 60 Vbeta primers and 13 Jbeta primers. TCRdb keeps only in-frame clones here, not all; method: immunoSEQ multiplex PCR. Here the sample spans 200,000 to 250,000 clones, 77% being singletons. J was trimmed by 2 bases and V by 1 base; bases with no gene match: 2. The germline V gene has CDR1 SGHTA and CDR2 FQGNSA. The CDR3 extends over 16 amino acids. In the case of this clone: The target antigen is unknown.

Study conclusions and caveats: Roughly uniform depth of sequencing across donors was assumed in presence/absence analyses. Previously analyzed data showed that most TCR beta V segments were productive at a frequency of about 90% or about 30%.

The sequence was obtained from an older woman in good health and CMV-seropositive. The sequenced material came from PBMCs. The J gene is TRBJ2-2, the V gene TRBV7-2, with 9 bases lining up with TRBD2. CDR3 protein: CASSLGLAGNTGELFF. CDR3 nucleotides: TGTGCCAGCAGCTTAGGGCTAGCGGGAAACACCGGGGAGCTGTTTTTT. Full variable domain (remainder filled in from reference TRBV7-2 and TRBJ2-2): GAGVSQSPSNKVTEKGKDVELRCDPISGHTALYWYRQSLGQGLEFLIYFQGNSAPDKSGLPSDRFSAERTGGSVSTLTIQRTQQEDSAVYLCASSLGLAGNTGELFFGEGSRLTVL.